The 15 T cell receptor beta chains given below trace back to one sample, sequenced in a study of cytomegalovirus exposure and HLA in healthy donors. PCR employed 60 Vbeta and 13 Jbeta primers. Clones were sequenced by immunoSEQ multiplex PCR, and TCRdb holds only the in-frame ones, with some missing. The sample holds 100,000 to 150,000 clones; roughly 80% are singletons and the top ten take approximately 2.5%. Material: PBMCs. Receptors originate from a woman aged 40 to 55 in good health and CMV-seropositive.

This chain links TRBV27 with TRBJ2-3, with 10 bases matching TRBD2. Germline-derived CDR1 and CDR2 are MNHEY and SMNVEV (reference sequence). The CDR3 is made up of 14 amino acids. Trimming removed 6 bases from V and 5 bases from J; junction bases left unmatched: 5. The CDR3 is CASRGAGGRDTQYF. As DNA, the CDR3 is TGTGCCAGCAGGGGAGCGGGGGGGCGAGATACGCAGTATTTT.

The gene calls are TRBV18 and TRBJ1-1; tentative D call: TRBD1 (6 bases). Germline CDR1 reads KGHSH; CDR2 reads LQKENI. The CDR3 length is 13 residues. V shed 5 bases and J shed 3 bases, with 10 bases lying between them. CDR3 sequence reads: CASSEDRDTEAFF. CDR3 nucleotides: TGTGCCAGCTCAGAGGACAGAGACACTGAAGCTTTCTTT.

This clone came up once. DNA for the CDR3: TGCGCCAGCAGTGCGAGGGTAGACACGAGCTCTGGAAACACCATATATTTT. It is translated as CASSARVDTSSGNTIYF. This chain links TRBV10-1 with TRBJ1-3; D gene unclear. The V gene's germline CDR1 is WNHNN and CDR2 SYGVQD (reference sequence). The CDR3 has 17 amino acids. Between the trimmed V and J ends, which lost 4 bases and 0 bases, there was a span of 16 bases.

This clone was counted only a few times. This chain joins TRBV6-1 and TRBJ2-3; no definite D call. The CDR3 is made up of 13 amino acids. CDR1 and CDR2 (germline): MNHNS, SASEGT. Trimming stripped 3 bases from V and 0 bases from J, with 4 bases between. CDR3 amino acids: CASSDRSTDTQYF. In nucleotides, the CDR3 is TGTGCCAGCAGTGACCGTAGCACAGATACGCAGTATTTT.

CDR3 amino acids: CASSIDGDRGRDEQYF. The CDR3 bases are TGTGCCAGTAGTATAGATGGGGACAGGGGGCGCGACGAGCAGTACTTC. V and J are TRBV19 and TRBJ2-7, with 12 bases fitting TRBD1. The ends lost 0 bases at V and 5 bases at J; junction bases unmatched: 5. The germline CDR1 and CDR2 sequences are LNHDA and SQIVND (reference sequence). CDR3 length equals 16 residues.

This rearrangement joins TRBV19 to TRBJ1-4, with D possibly being TRBD1 (6 bases). Between the trimmed V and J ends, which lost 5 bases and 5 bases, there was a span of 15 bases. CDR3 length equals 15 residues. Germline CDR1 and CDR2: LNHDA and SQIVND (reference sequence). CDR3: CASSRVGQSNEKLFF. Here the CDR3 DNA reads TGTGCCAGTAGTCGCGTAGGACAGTCAAATGAAAAACTGTTTTTT.

The chain links TRBV30 to TRBJ1-2, with D hard to call. Germline V gene data show CDR1 as GTSNPN and CDR2 as SVGIG (reference sequence). Trimming left V 3 bases short and J 3 bases short, with 5 bases between. The CDR3 covers 11 residues. The CDR3 loop is CAWSRDYGYTF. The CDR3 DNA sequence: TGTGCCTGGAGCCGGGACTATGGCTACACCTTC.

The chain has TRBV5-1 and TRBJ2-2, with 7 bases aligning to TRBD1. This CDR3 has 16 amino acids. V lost 3 bases to trimming and J lost 6 bases; unmatched junction nucleotides: 11. Germline V gene lookup returns CDR1 SGHRS and CDR2 YFSETQ. This CDR3 reads CASSSRRQGSSGELFF. The CDR3 coding sequence is TGCGCCAGCAGCTCCCGGAGACAGGGATCTTCCGGGGAGCTGTTTTTT.

The chain carries TRBV19 and TRBJ1-1; possibly TRBD1 for D (5 bases). The CDR3 spans 14 residues. The V end lost 8 bases, the J end lost 0 bases, and 13 bases lay between the germline ends. Germline CDR1 reads LNHDA; CDR2 reads SQIVND (reference sequence). CDR3 nucleotide sequence: TGTGCCAGTGTCGACAGAACTGTGAACACTGAAGCTTTCTTT. Protein sequence: CASVDRTVNTEAFF.

The rearrangement uses TRBV6-1 and TRBJ2-3; D unclear. This CDR3 is 14 amino acids long. CDR1 and CDR2 from the germline V gene are MNHNS and SASEGT. Trimming cost V 10 bases and J 1 base, with 15 bases left between them. The CDR3 DNA reads as TGTGCCACCTCTTACTTGTCGGGCACAGATACGCAGTATTTT. This translates into CATSYLSGTDTQYF.

This rearrangement joins TRBV7-9 to TRBJ1-2; D is possibly TRBD1 (6 bases). CDR1 and CDR2 (germline): SEHNR, FQNEAQ (reference sequence). Trimming took 1 base from V and 4 from J, leaving 10 bases between them. The CDR3 runs 14 residues. CDR3 protein: CASSLEQGSYGYTF. DNA of the CDR3: TGTGCCAGCAGCTTAGAACAGGGAAGCTATGGCTACACCTTC.

This chain links TRBV4-2 with TRBJ2-1; 11 bases match TRBD2. Per germline, CDR1 LGHNA and CDR2 YNFKEQ. V trimming: 3 bases; J trimming: 10 bases; junction bases outside the gene matches: 8. The CDR3 consists of 15 residues. DNA for the CDR3: TGTGCCAGCAGCCAGACCACTAGCGGGAGTGGAGAGCAGTTCTTC. It specifies CASSQTTSGSGEQFF.

This clone was detected once. This chain connects TRBV4-2 to TRBJ2-3, with 13 bases that match TRBD2. The CDR3 totals 16 residues. Losses at the gene ends were 4 bases for V and 4 bases for J; bases not matched to a gene: 5. Germline V gene sequence: CDR1 LGHNA, CDR2 YNFKEQ. This chain's CDR3 is CASSPRLAGGSDTQYF. In DNA, the CDR3 is TGTGCCAGCAGCCCGCGACTAGCGGGGGGCTCAGATACGCAGTATTTT.

Comment on this clone: The sample contains more than one DNA sequence encoding this CDR3. This chain links TRBV18 with TRBJ2-7; D is ambiguous. The CDR3 extends over 13 amino acids. From germline, CDR1 is KGHSH and CDR2 LQKENI. Trimming took 3 bases from V and 0 from J, leaving 6 bases between them. The CDR3 sequence: CASSPPSSYEQYF. In DNA, the CDR3 is TGTGCCAGCTCACCTCCGAGCTCCTACGAGCAGTACTTC.

The chain employs TRBV9 and TRBJ2-7; 12 nucleotides line up with TRBD1. The CDR3 is 15 residues long. V gave up 3 bases and J gave up 5 bases; unmatched junction bases: 6. Germline assignment: CDR1 SGDLS and CDR2 YYNGEE. This CDR3 reads CASSEQGQGAHEQYF. In DNA, the CDR3 is TGTGCCAGCAGCGAACAGGGACAGGGGGCCCACGAGCAGTACTTC.